The entry below gives a single T cell receptor (beta chain) sequence along with its context. No antigen is known for it. The sample comes from a study of beta chain features in type 1 diabetes. General study results and limits: A moderate, significant TCRB CDR3 shortening appeared in type 1 diabetes across four CD4+ subsets.

The CDR3 covers 15 residues. V was trimmed by 3 bases and J by 6 bases, leaving 14 bases between them. Germline-derived CDR1 and CDR2 are KGHSH and LQKENI. Reverse transcription of all isolated RNA meant that expressed TCRB transcripts were sequenced. It was found that naive, central memory and regulatory T cell samples averaged around 3.6 million reads. Sequenced by immunoSEQ multiplex PCR; TCRdb stores in-frame clones only, minus some. The sample has 120,000 to 150,000 clones; roughly 48% are singletons. J is TRBJ2-2 and V is TRBV18; perhaps TRBD2 as D (5 bases). Sequenced material: Tregs from blood. This TCR came from a man aged 18 to 35 in good health. The CDR3 DNA follows: TGTGCCAGCTCACCGGCCACGACGGGATCCGGGGAGCTGTTTTTT. Its protein is CASSPATTGSGELFF.